This T cell receptor beta chain was retrieved from a study of blood T cells in healthy people across ages. The study, taken as a whole, reports: Naive T cell percentage showed a strong correlation with TCR beta diversity. Compared with aged donors, long-lived donors showed fewer expanded clones, suggesting selection. With age, beta diversity per million T cells declined roughly linearly, significantly by approximately 40.

With regard to this clonotype: What it binds is not known.

Each of the donors had approximately 10 milliliters of peripheral blood drawn into EDTA-treated Vacutainer tubes. CDR1 is LNHDA, CDR2 SQIVND, per germline (reference sequence). CDR3 length: 14 amino acids. V lost 9 bases to trimming and J lost 0 bases; unmatched junction nucleotides: 5. For the second PCR, which ran for roughly 6 to 12 cycles, a sample-barcoded 5' primer and a J-beta primer mix were used. In TCRdb, the 5' RACE reads were re-called with MiXCR into one record per CDR3 protein. The sample yields fewer than 1.5 million distinct CDR3 sequences, about 43% seen once. Sequenced input: blood. The V and J genes are TRBV19 and TRBJ2-3; 8 bases are a match to TRBD1. This receptor was obtained from a young woman in good health. CDR3 amino acids: CASTDRASTDTQYF. The CDR3 DNA is TGTGCCAGCACGGACAGGGCCAGCACAGATACGCAGTATTTT.